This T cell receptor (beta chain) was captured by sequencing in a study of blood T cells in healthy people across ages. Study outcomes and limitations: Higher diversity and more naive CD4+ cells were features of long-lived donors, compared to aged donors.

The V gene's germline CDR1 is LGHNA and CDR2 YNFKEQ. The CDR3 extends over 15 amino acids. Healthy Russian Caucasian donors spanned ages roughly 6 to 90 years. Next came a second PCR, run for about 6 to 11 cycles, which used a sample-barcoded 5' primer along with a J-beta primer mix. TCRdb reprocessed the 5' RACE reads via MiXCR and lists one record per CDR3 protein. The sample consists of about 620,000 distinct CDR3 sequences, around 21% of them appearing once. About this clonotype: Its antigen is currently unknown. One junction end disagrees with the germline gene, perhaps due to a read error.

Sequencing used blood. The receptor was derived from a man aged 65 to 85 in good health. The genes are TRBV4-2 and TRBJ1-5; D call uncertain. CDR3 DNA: TGTGCCTGCAGCCAAGTCTTAGGTAGCAATCAGCCCCAGCATTTT. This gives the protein CACSQVLGSNQPQHF.